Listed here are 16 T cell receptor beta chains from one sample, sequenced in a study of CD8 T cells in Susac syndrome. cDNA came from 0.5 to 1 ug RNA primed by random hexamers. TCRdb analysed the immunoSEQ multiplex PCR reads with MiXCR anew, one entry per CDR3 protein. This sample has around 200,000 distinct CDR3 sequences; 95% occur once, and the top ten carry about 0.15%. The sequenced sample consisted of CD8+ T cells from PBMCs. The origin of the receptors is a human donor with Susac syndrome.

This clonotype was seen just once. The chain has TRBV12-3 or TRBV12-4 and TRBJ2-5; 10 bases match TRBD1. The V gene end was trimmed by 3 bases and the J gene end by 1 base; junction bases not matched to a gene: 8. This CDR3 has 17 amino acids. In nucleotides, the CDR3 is TGTGCCAGCAGTTTCTCCCGGGACAGGGGCTTCCAAGAGACCCAGTACTTC. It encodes CASSFSRDRGFQETQYF.

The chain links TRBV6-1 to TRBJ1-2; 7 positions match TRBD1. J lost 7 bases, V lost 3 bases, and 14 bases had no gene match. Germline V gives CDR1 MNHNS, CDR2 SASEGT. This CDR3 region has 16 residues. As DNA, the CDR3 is TGTGCCAGCAGTGAGGGACAGCCCTCACGGACTGGTGGCTACACCTTC. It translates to CASSEGQPSRTGGYTF.

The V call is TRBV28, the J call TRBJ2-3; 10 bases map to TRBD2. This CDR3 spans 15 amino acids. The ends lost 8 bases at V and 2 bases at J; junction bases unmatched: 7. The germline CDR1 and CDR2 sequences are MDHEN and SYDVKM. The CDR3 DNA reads TGTGCCAGCTGGACTAGCGGAAAGAACACAGATACGCAGTATTTT. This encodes CASWTSGKNTDTQYF. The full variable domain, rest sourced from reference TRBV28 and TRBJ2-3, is DVKVTQSSRYLVKRTGEKVFLECVQDMDHENMFWYRQDPGLGLRLIYFSYDVKMKEKGDIPEGYSVSREKKERFSLILESASTNQTSMYLCASWTSGKNTDTQYFGPGTRLTVL.

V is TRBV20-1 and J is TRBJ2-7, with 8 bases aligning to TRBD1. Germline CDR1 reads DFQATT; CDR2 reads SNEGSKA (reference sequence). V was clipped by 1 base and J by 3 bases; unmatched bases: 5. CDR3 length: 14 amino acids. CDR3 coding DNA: TGCAGTGCTAGAGGACAGGGGTTTGTCTACGAGCAGTACTTC. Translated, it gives CSARGQGFVYEQYF.

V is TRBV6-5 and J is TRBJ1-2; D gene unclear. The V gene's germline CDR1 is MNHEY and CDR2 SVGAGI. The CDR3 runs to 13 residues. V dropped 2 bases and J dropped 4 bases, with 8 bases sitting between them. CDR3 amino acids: CASSYGGIYGYTF. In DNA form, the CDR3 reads TGTGCCAGCAGTTACGGAGGGATCTATGGCTACACCTTC.

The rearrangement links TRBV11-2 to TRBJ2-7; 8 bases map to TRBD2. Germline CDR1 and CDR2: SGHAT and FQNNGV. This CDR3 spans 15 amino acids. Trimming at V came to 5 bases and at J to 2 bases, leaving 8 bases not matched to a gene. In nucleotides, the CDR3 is TGTGCCAGCAGCCTCTACAGCGGGAGTGCCTACGAGCAGTACTTC. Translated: CASSLYSGSAYEQYF.

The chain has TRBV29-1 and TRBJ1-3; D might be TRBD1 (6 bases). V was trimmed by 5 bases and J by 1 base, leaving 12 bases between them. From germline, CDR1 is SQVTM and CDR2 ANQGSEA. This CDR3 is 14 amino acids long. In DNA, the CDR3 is TGCAGCGTTACCCCCAGGGGTTCTGGAAACACCATATATTTT. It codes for CSVTPRGSGNTIYF.

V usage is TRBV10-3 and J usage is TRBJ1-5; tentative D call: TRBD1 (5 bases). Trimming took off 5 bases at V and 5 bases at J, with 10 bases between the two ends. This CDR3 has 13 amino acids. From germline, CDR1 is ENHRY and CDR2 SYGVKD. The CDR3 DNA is TGTGCCATCAGTACTGACAGAGATCAGCCCCAGCATTTT. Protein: CAISTDRDQPQHF.

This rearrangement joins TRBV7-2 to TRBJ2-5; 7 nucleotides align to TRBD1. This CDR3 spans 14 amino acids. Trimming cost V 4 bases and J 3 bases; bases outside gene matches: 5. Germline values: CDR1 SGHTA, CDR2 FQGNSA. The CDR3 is CASSWDRWEETQYF. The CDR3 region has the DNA TGTGCCAGCAGCTGGGACAGATGGGAAGAGACCCAGTACTTC.

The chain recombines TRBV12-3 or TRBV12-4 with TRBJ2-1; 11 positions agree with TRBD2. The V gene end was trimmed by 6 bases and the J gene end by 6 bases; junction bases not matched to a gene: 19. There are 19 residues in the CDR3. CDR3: CASRSSSSGLSGRANEQFF. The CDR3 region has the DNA TGTGCCAGCAGATCATCCTCCTCAGGGCTTAGCGGGAGGGCCAATGAGCAGTTCTTC.

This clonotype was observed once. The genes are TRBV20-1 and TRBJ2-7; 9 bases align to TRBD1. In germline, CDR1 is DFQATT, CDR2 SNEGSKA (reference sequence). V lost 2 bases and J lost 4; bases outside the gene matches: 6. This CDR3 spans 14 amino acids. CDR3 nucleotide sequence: TGCAGTGCTAGACCAGAGGGACAGGGATACGAGCAGTACTTC. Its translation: CSARPEGQGYEQYF.

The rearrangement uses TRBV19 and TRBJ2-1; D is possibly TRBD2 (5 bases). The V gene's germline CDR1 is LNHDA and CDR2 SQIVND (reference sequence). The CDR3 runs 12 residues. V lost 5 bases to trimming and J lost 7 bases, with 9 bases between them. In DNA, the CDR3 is TGTGCCAGTAGTGTCGAGGGAAATGAGCAGTTCTTC. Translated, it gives CASSVEGNEQFF.

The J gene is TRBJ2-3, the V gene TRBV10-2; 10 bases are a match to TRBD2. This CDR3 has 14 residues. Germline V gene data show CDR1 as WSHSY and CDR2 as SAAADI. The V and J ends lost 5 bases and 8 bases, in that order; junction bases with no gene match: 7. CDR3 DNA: TGCGCCAGCAGTCCAGCGGGAGGGCAGGGTACGCAGTATTTT. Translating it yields CASSPAGGQGTQYF.

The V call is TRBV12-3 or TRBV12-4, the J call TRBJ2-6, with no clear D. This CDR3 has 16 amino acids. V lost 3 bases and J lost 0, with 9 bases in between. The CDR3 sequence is CASSFSGGSGANVLTF. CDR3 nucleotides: TGTGCCAGCAGTTTTTCCGGCGGCTCTGGGGCCAACGTCCTGACTTTC.

CDR3 DNA: TGTGCCTGGAGTGGGGAACAATTCGGCCTGAGCTCCTACAATGAGCAGTTCTTC. This gives the protein CAWSGEQFGLSSYNEQFF. J is TRBJ2-1 and V is TRBV30; no definite D call. The ends were cut back, 1 base at V and 0 bases at J, with 19 bases in the middle. Per germline, CDR1 GTSNPN and CDR2 SVGIG (reference sequence). This CDR3 comprises 18 residues.

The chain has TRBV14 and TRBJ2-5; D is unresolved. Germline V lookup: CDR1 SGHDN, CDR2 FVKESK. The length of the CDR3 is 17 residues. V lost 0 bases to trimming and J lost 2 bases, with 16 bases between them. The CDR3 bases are TGTGCCAGCAGCCAAGATCAGGTGTTAGAGAGGCAAGAGACCCAGTACTTC. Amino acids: CASSQDQVLERQETQYF.